This T cell receptor (beta chain) is drawn from a study of technical replicates of blood from a few donors. The CDR3 is made up of 15 amino acids. J was trimmed by 4 bases and V by 7 bases; bases with no gene match: 12. The germline CDR1 and CDR2 sequences are MDHEN and SYDVKM. Sequenced by immunoSEQ multiplex PCR; TCRdb stores in-frame clones only, minus some. The sample shows fewer than 95,000 clones, over 85% of them seen only once. The chain couples TRBV28 to TRBJ2-7, with TRBD2 matching over 8 bases. The sequence was obtained from a human donor in good health. Sequenced sample: T cells isolated from PBMCs. The CDR3: CASTGSRLARYEQYF. In nucleotides, the CDR3 is TGTGCCAGCACAGGCTCCCGACTAGCGCGGTACGAGCAGTACTTC.